The next 21 T cell receptor beta chains were all read from a single sample in a study of blood T cell repertoires in COVID-19. Repertoires were generated with immunoSEQ multiplex PCR, while TCRdb's copy carries only in-frame clones and drops some. The sample has around 100,000 clones, over 80% seen once. What was sequenced was peripheral blood. Every receptor here comes from a man aged 45-65 years with acute or convalescent COVID-19.

A few counts support this clone. The rearrangement links TRBV4-1 to TRBJ2-2, with D perhaps matching TRBD1 (5 bases). The length of the CDR3 is 14 residues. Germline CDR1 MGHRA, CDR2 YSYEKL. V was cut by 4 bases and J by 7 bases, with 13 bases left in between. The CDR3 coding sequence is TGCGCCAGCAGCCGTATAGGGGTTAACGGGGAGCTGTTTTTT. Translating it yields CASSRIGVNGELFF.

V and J are TRBV9 and TRBJ2-7; D may be TRBD2 (6 bases). Per germline, CDR1 SGDLS and CDR2 YYNGEE. The length of the CDR3 is 15 residues. Deletions cut 3 bases from V and 4 bases from J, with 17 bases between. CDR3 protein: CASSAGAGGVYEQYF. In DNA form, the CDR3 reads TGTGCCAGCAGCGCAGGAGCGGGCGGAGTATACGAGCAGTACTTC.

The chain has TRBV5-5 and TRBJ2-7; possibly TRBD2 for D (6 bases). CDR3 length equals 16 residues. Trimming cost V 4 bases and J 6 bases, with 23 bases left between them. The germline CDR1 and CDR2 sequences are SGHKS and YYEKEE (reference sequence). The CDR3 sequence: CASSTYRRDMDGEQYF. In DNA form, the CDR3 reads TGTGCCAGCAGCACATACAGGAGGGATATGGATGGCGAGCAGTACTTC.

In its sample, this clone was seen once. The rearrangement joins TRBV6-5 to TRBJ2-7, with 8 bases matching TRBD2. The junction had 3 bases not matched to a gene; V was cut back by 1 base and J by 4 bases. CDR1 MNHEY and CDR2 SVGAGI come from the germline V gene. The CDR3 extends over 14 amino acids. In nucleotides, the CDR3 is TGTGCCAGCAGTTACTTTGCTAGCGGGTACGAGCAGTACTTC. It is translated as CASSYFASGYEQYF.

The V and J genes are TRBV28 and TRBJ2-1; TRBD2 agrees at 12 bases. The CDR3 extends over 20 amino acids. V lost 3 bases, J lost 1 base, and 13 bases stayed unmatched. CDR1 and CDR2 (germline): MDHEN, SYDVKM. CDR3 coding DNA: TGTGCCAGCAGTTTTTTGGGACTAGGACTAGCGGGATCATCCTACAATGAGCAGTTCTTC. Translated: CASSFLGLGLAGSSYNEQFF.

This chain connects TRBV2 to TRBJ1-1, with D unresolved. V was shortened by 9 bases and J by 1 base, with 6 bases between the two germline ends. This CDR3 is 11 amino acids long. The germline CDR1 and CDR2 sequences are SNHLY and FYNNEI. For the CDR3, the DNA is TGTGCCAGATCGGGGAACACTGAAGCTTTCTTT. Translation: CARSGNTEAFF.

This chain links TRBV2 with TRBJ2-5; possibly TRBD1 for D (5 bases). Germline V gene lookup returns CDR1 SNHLY and CDR2 FYNNEI. V was cut by 7 bases and J by 7 bases, with 10 bases left in between. The CDR3 extends over 11 amino acids. CDR3 protein: CASNGGATQYF. The DNA of the CDR3 is TGTGCCAGCAACGGTGGGGCGACCCAGTACTTC.

V is TRBV28 and J is TRBJ1-1; TRBD1 aligns across 9 bases. Losses at the gene ends were 5 bases for V and 1 base for J; bases not matched to a gene: 2. Germline CDR1 is MDHEN and CDR2 is SYDVKM. The CDR3 covers 14 residues. CDR3 sequence (DNA): TGTGCCAGCAGTGGGGACAGGGAGAACACTGAAGCTTTCTTT. This encodes CASSGDRENTEAFF.

V gene TRBV6-1 combines with J gene TRBJ2-1; TRBD2 might be the D (6 bases). Looked up from germline, CDR1 is MNHNS and CDR2 is SASEGT. The CDR3 has 13 amino acids. Deletions cut 2 bases from V and 10 bases from J, with 12 bases between. The CDR3 DNA reads as TGTGCCAGCAGTGAACTATTTGGAGGGGAGCAGTTCTTC. Translation: CASSELFGGEQFF.

This clone appeared once. The chain has TRBV12-3 or TRBV12-4 and TRBJ2-1, with unresolved D. The CDR3 sequence is 11 residues long. V was clipped by 4 bases and J by 9 bases, with 7 bases between them. The CDR3 DNA reads TGTGCCAGCAGTTGGCTTGCTGAGCAGTTCTTC. It translates to CASSWLAEQFF.

This chain links TRBV6-4 with TRBJ2-1; D uncertain. This CDR3 contains 15 residues. The V and J ends lost 5 bases and 0 bases respectively, with 11 bases between them. Per germline, CDR1 MRHNA and CDR2 SNTAGT. The DNA of the CDR3 is TGTGCCAGCAGTACGTTGGCGGCCTCCTACAATGAGCAGTTCTTC. Translated, it gives CASSTLAASYNEQFF.

This clone was counted only a few times. The chain couples TRBV24-1 to TRBJ2-3, with 11 nucleotides matching TRBD2. J lost 9 bases, V lost 5 bases, and 12 bases had no gene match. Germline values: CDR1 KGHDR, CDR2 SFDVKD. The CDR3 contains 16 residues. In DNA form, the CDR3 reads TGTGCCACCAGTGCCCCCGGGACTAGCGGTTCATGGACGCAGTATTTT. It specifies CATSAPGTSGSWTQYF.

The chain recombines TRBV5-1 with TRBJ2-5, with 7 bases identical to TRBD2. The CDR3 runs to 15 residues. V gave up 0 bases and J gave up 5 bases; unmatched junction bases: 7. Germline CDR1 and CDR2: SGHRS and YFSETQ. The CDR3, as DNA: TGCGCCAGCAGCTTGGAAGGGAGGGTAAGGGAGACCCAGTACTTC. As protein: CASSLEGRVRETQYF.

The chain employs TRBV29-1 and TRBJ2-1; D uncertain. In germline, CDR1 is SQVTM, CDR2 ANQGSEA. The V end lost 4 bases, the J end lost 5 bases, and 12 bases lay between the germline ends. This CDR3 has 13 residues. DNA for the CDR3: TGCAGCGTTGGGGTTTTTAGCCACAATGAGCAGTTCTTC. This encodes CSVGVFSHNEQFF.

V is TRBV5-1 and J is TRBJ1-2; 10 bases match TRBD1. This CDR3 contains 13 residues. Germline V lookup: CDR1 SGHRS, CDR2 YFSETQ. V shed 5 bases, J shed 6 bases, and the junction held 4 bases outside the gene matches. The CDR3 spells CASRPGQGNGYTF. In DNA, the CDR3 is TGCGCCAGCAGACCGGGACAGGGGAATGGCTACACCTTC.

V gene TRBV24-1 combines with J gene TRBJ1-4, with a weak D call TRBD1 (5 bases). Germline V lookup: CDR1 KGHDR, CDR2 SFDVKD. Trimming took 4 bases from V and 7 from J, leaving 15 bases between them. The CDR3 loop spans 15 amino acids. The CDR3 reads CATSEQGDGVEKLFF. CDR3 nucleotides: TGTGCCACCAGTGAGCAGGGCGATGGGGTTGAAAAACTGTTTTTT.

V is TRBV3-1 (or the pseudogene TRBV3-2) and J is TRBJ2-6; unclear D gene. This CDR3 is 13 amino acids long. V was shortened by 4 bases and J by 4 bases, with 5 bases between the two germline ends. Per germline, CDR1 LGHDT and CDR2 YNNKEL (reference sequence). In DNA, the CDR3 is TGTGCCAGCAGCCTCAGAGGGGCCAACGTCCTGACTTTC. Residues: CASSLRGANVLTF.

The count of this clone is one. J is TRBJ1-4 and V is TRBV5-6; no definite D call. This CDR3 region has 16 residues. The germline CDR1 and CDR2 sequences are SGHDT and YYEEEE. Trimming pared 0 bases from V and 5 bases from J, leaving 14 bases between. CDR3 bases: TGTGCCAGCAGCTTGGCCGCGGGTGAATTCAATGAAAAACTGTTTTTT. It encodes CASSLAAGEFNEKLFF.

The rearrangement links TRBV23-1 to TRBJ1-5; D is unclear. TRBV23-1 is assigned to the ORF class and has an uncertain function. The V end was cut by 2 bases, the J end by 0 bases, with 17 bases between. The CDR3 contains 18 residues. This CDR3 is CASSQPSAVADSNQPQHF. Here the CDR3 DNA reads TGCGCCAGCAGTCAACCGAGCGCGGTGGCAGATAGCAATCAGCCCCAGCATTTT.

The rearrangement uses TRBV5-1 and TRBJ2-1, with TRBD1 matching 10 bases. Germline V gene data show CDR1 as SGHRS and CDR2 as YFSETQ. V lost 3 bases, J lost 0 bases, and 18 bases stayed unmatched. This CDR3 comprises 21 residues. CDR3 region: CASSWTKPGTGAPSSYNEQFF. The CDR3 region has the DNA TGCGCCAGCAGCTGGACGAAACCCGGGACAGGGGCCCCAAGCTCCTACAATGAGCAGTTCTTC.

This chain links TRBV7-9 with TRBJ2-2; TRBD1 agrees at 9 bases. CDR1 SEHNR and CDR2 FQNEAQ come from the germline V gene (reference sequence). V was clipped by 5 bases and J by 4 bases; unmatched bases: 5. This CDR3 comprises 15 residues. The CDR3 nucleotides read TGTGCCAGCAGCCTATTGACAGGGGGCACCGGGGAGCTGTTTTTT. Translated, it gives CASSLLTGGTGELFF.